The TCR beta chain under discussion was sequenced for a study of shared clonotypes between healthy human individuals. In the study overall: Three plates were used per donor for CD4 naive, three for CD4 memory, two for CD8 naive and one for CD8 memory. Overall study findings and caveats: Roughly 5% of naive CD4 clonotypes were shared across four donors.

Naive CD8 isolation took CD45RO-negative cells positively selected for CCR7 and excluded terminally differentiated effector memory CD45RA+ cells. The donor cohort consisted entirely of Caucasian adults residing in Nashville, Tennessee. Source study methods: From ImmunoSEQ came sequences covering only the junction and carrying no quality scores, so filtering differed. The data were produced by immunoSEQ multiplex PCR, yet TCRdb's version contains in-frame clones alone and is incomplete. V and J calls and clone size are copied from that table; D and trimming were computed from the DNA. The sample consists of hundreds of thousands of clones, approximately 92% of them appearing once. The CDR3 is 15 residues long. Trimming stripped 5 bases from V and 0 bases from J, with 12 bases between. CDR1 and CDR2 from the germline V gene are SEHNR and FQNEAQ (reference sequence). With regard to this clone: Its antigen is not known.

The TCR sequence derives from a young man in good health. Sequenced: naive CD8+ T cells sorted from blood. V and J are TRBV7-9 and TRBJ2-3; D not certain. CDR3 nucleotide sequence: TGTGCCAGCAGCATTTTAGCCGCTAGCACAGATACGCAGTATTTT. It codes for CASSILAASTDTQYF. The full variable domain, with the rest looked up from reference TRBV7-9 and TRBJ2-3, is DTGVSQNPRHKITKRGQNVTFRCDPISEHNRLYWYRQTLGQGPEFLTYFQNEAQLEKSRLLSDRFSAERPKGSFSTLEIQRTEQGDSAMYLCASSILAASTDTQYFGPGTRLTVL.